These 15 T cell receptor beta chains were sequenced from one sample in a study of blood T cell repertoires in COVID-19. Sequenced by immunoSEQ multiplex PCR; TCRdb stores in-frame clones only, minus some. The table includes almost 250,000 clones, approximately 90% detected once. Source material: PBMCs or T cells enriched from blood (not recorded which). Receptors originate from a woman aged 30 to 39 who had recovered from COVID-19.

This clone was recorded only once. V usage is TRBV11-1 and J usage is TRBJ1-1; D is ambiguous. Germline lookup yields CDR1 SGHAT and CDR2 FQDESV (reference sequence). The CDR3 is 14 amino acids. Trimming stripped 5 bases from V and 4 bases from J, with 14 bases between. The DNA of the CDR3 is TGTGCCAGCAGCCCCGAGGTGGCCGGCACTGAAGCTTTCTTT. Protein: CASSPEVAGTEAFF.

This chain joins TRBV19 and TRBJ1-1; tentative D call: TRBD1 (6 bases). Per germline, CDR1 LNHDA and CDR2 SQIVND (reference sequence). This CDR3 spans 12 amino acids. V shed 7 bases and J shed 11 bases, with 17 bases lying between them. The CDR3 region is CASITQGGRAFF. CDR3 bases: TGTGCCAGTATCACACAGGGCGGCCGGGCTTTCTTT.

CDR3 residues: CAISPGRRQETQYF. The CDR3 DNA follows: TGTGCCATCAGTCCCGGGAGACGCCAAGAGACCCAGTACTTC. V and J are TRBV10-3 and TRBJ2-5; D may be TRBD2 (6 bases). Germline loops: CDR1 ENHRY, CDR2 SYGVKD. With 5 bases removed from V and 1 base from J, the gap between germline ends came to 11 bases. CDR3 length: 14 amino acids.

In DNA form, the CDR3 reads TGCAGCGTAGGTGTCGGGTTAGATGCGGGCTACACCTTC. This gives the protein CSVGVGLDAGYTF. This sequence joins TRBV29-1 and TRBJ1-2, with unresolved D. CDR1 and CDR2 from the germline V gene are SQVTM and ANQGSEA. The CDR3 contains 13 residues. The ends were cut back, 6 bases at V and 8 bases at J, with 19 bases in the middle. Complete variable domain (other parts from reference TRBV29-1 and TRBJ1-2): SAVISQKPSRDICQRGTSLTIQCQVDSQVTMMFWYRQQPGQSLTLIATANQGSEATYESGFVIDKFPISRPNLTFSTLTVSNMSPEDSSIYLCSVGVGLDAGYTFGSGTRLTVV.

The rearrangement links TRBV30 to TRBJ1-5; TRBD1 aligns across 8 bases. This CDR3 comprises 15 residues. Germline assignment: CDR1 GTSNPN and CDR2 SVGIG (reference sequence). Unmatched junction bases numbered 8, after V lost 2 bases and J lost 5 bases. The CDR3 protein is CAWSPRTGGHQPQHF. CDR3 nucleotide sequence: TGTGCCTGGAGTCCACGCACAGGGGGGCATCAGCCCCAGCATTTT.

The rearrangement uses TRBV7-2 and TRBJ2-7, with D perhaps matching TRBD2 (6 bases). The CDR3 contains 18 residues. The V end was cut by 1 base, the J end by 2 bases, with 21 bases between. Germline CDR1 SGHTA, CDR2 FQGNSA. In DNA form, the CDR3 reads TGTGCCAGCAGCTTAGGGATGATTGGGGGGACCAAGACCTACGAGCAGTACTTC. It translates to CASSLGMIGGTKTYEQYF.

The chain couples TRBV2 to TRBJ2-2, with TRBD1 identical over 11 bases. CDR3 length: 18 residues. Germline assignment: CDR1 SNHLY and CDR2 FYNNEI. V was clipped by 8 bases and J by 7 bases; unmatched bases: 18. CDR3 region: CASWGRVVGTGGVGELFF. CDR3 sequence (DNA): TGTGCCAGCTGGGGTCGAGTGGTCGGGACAGGGGGAGTCGGGGAGCTGTTTTTT.

The CDR3 is CASSAPTEHTDTQYF. The DNA for the CDR3 is TGTGCCAGCAGTGCCCCTACAGAACACACAGATACGCAGTATTTT. This rearrangement joins TRBV28 to TRBJ2-3, with unresolved D. Trimming took 5 bases from V and 2 from J, leaving 14 bases between them. The CDR3 consists of 15 residues. Per the germline V gene, CDR1 is MDHEN and CDR2 is SYDVKM.

The chain combines TRBV24-1 with TRBJ2-6; 7 bases align to TRBD1. Germline CDR1 and CDR2: KGHDR and SFDVKD. The CDR3 covers 16 residues. The V and J ends lost 2 bases and 2 bases, in that order; junction bases with no gene match: 2. CDR3 DNA sequence: TGTGCCACCAGTGATTCGACAGGGACTGGGGCCAACGTCCTGACTTTC. This encodes CATSDSTGTGANVLTF.

In its sample, this clone was seen a few times. The chain carries TRBV7-6 and TRBJ2-2, with 7 bases aligning to TRBD2. Germline CDR1 reads SGHVS; CDR2 reads FNYEAQ. The CDR3 is 15 amino acids. V dropped 2 bases and J dropped 6; count of bases not matched to a gene: 6. Written as DNA, the CDR3 is TGTGCCAGCAGCTTATCGCAGGGAGGGGCCGGGGAGCTGTTTTTT. Residues: CASSLSQGGAGELFF.

This clone occurred once. The gene calls are TRBV18 and TRBJ2-1; no reliable D call. The germline gives CDR1 KGHSH, CDR2 LQKENI. Trimming removed 3 bases at V and 7 bases at J, with 10 bases between. The CDR3 runs 13 residues. The CDR3 region has the DNA TGTGCCAGCTCACCCGCTAGTGGGAATGAGCAGTTCTTC. It translates to CASSPASGNEQFF.

V is TRBV6-5 and J is TRBJ1-2; D is possibly TRBD1 (6 bases). Per germline, CDR1 MNHEY and CDR2 SVGAGI. The CDR3 totals 14 residues. V dropped 6 bases and J dropped 4 bases, with 15 bases sitting between them. The CDR3: CASRVQGGVYGYTF. In DNA, the CDR3 is TGTGCCAGCAGGGTACAGGGAGGGGTCTATGGCTACACCTTC.

This clone was found a few times. CDR3 coding DNA: TGTGCCAGCAGCTCAAGTGGGGGGATCTATGGCTACACCTTC. It encodes CASSSSGGIYGYTF. The chain carries TRBV7-2 and TRBJ1-2, with D perhaps TRBD1 (5 bases). The CDR3 is made up of 14 amino acids. Germline CDR1 and CDR2: SGHTA and FQGNSA. The V gene lost 4 bases and the J gene lost 4 bases, with 13 bases spanning the gap.

The rearrangement links TRBV11-1 to TRBJ1-2; D is undetermined. Per the germline V gene, CDR1 is SGHAT and CDR2 is FQDESV (reference sequence). V lost 0 bases and J lost 2, with 13 bases in between. The CDR3 totals 16 residues. The CDR3 DNA sequence: TGTGCCAGCAGCTTAGCGAGGAACTCTCGGAACTATGGCTACACCTTC. Translation gives CASSLARNSRNYGYTF.

J is TRBJ2-1 and V is TRBV5-4, with TRBD1 matching 8 bases. Germline CDR1 is SGHNT and CDR2 is YYREEE (reference sequence). The CDR3 contains 12 residues. V lost 4 bases, J lost 6 bases, and 0 bases stayed unmatched. In DNA form, the CDR3 reads TGTGCCAGCAGCGACAGGGGCAATGAGCAGTTCTTC. This encodes CASSDRGNEQFF.